This record concerns one TCR beta chain sequence. CDR1 and CDR2 (germline): SGHAT, FQNNGV. There are 15 residues in the CDR3. Trimming removed 1 base at V and 3 bases at J, with 10 bases between. The sample originates from a study of metastatic and nonmetastatic thyroid tumors. Original processing notes: The study took CDR3 differences across clinicopathological groups and made a distant-metastasis classifier for papillary thyroid cancer from them. TCRdb reanalyzed the PCR reads with MiXCR. The V and J calls follow TCRdb's processing rather than the paper's. The profile shows about 30,000 clones, roughly 30% of them singletons. None of the patients had undergone any treatment ahead of thyroid surgery.

The chain links TRBV11-2 to TRBJ2-1, with D perhaps matching TRBD1 or TRBD2 (5 bases each). Sequenced: blood. This TCR was sampled from a female donor with papillary thyroid cancer or a benign thyroid nodule (not recorded which). Some clones in this sample may be carry-over from other donors' samples. CDR3 in amino acids: CASSLGGGLYNEQFF. DNA of the CDR3: TGTGCCAGCAGCTTAGGTGGGGGTCTCTACAATGAGCAGTTCTTC.